This T cell receptor (beta chain) was recovered during a study of shared clonotypes between healthy human individuals. Study-level findings and limits: The genetic and exposure-history diversity represented was limited by few donors. Richness estimates generally favored naive over memory subsets.

Profiled with immunoSEQ multiplex PCR; TCRdb holds only in-frame clones, not every one. The top ten clones hold around 0.38% of a sample with fewer than 3 million clones, less than 95% of them seen once. In regard to this clone: Its antigen is unidentified.

Nashville, Tennessee was home to all donors, who were Caucasian adults. This clonotype was obtained from a man younger than 35 in good health. Some clones in this sample may be carry-over from other donors' samples. Sequenced input: naive CD4+ T cells from PBMCs. Subset indicated: CD45RA+ positively selected.

The CDR3 protein is CASSTYRGPPLHF. CDR3 sequence (DNA): TGTGCCAGCAGCACCTACAGAGGGCCACCCCTCCACTTT. The chain joins TRBV4-2 to TRBJ1-6; D gene uncertain. CDR1 LGHNA and CDR2 YNFKEQ come from the germline V gene. V was cut by 5 bases and J by 11 bases, with 13 bases left in between. There are 13 residues in the CDR3.